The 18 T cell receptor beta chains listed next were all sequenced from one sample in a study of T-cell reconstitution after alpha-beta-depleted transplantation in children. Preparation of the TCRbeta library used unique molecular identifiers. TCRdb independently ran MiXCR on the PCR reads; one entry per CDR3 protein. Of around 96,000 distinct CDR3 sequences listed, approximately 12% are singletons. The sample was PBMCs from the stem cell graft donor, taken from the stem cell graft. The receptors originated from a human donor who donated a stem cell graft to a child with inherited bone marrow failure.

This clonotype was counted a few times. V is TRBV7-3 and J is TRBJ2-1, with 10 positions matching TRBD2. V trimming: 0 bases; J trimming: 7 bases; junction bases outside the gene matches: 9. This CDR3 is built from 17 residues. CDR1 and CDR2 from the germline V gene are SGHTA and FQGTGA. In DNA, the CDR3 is TGTGCCAGCAGCTTAACGGGGAGTAGCGGGGGGAGGAATGAGCAGTTCTTC. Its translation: CASSLTGSSGGRNEQFF. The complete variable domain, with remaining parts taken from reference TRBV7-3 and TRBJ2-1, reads GAGVSQTPSNKVTEKGKYVELRCDPISGHTALYWYRQSLGQGPEFLIYFQGTGAADDSGLPNDRFFAVRPEGSVSTLKIQRTERGDSAVYLCASSLTGSSGGRNEQFFGPGTRLTVL.

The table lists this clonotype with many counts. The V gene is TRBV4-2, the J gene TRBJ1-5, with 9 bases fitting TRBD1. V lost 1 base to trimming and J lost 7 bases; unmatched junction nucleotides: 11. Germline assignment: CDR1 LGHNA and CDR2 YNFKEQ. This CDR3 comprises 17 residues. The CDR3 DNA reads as TGTGCCAGCAGCCAAGGAGGCGTGAGACAGGGGGACCAGCCCCAGCATTTT. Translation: CASSQGGVRQGDQPQHF.

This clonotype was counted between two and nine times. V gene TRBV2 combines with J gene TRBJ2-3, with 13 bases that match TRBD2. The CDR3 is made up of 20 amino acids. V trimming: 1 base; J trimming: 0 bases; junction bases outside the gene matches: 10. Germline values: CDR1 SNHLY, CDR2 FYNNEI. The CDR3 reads CASSEGLGLAGDQSTDTQYF. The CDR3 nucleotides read TGTGCCAGCAGTGAAGGGCTCGGACTAGCGGGAGACCAAAGCACAGATACGCAGTATTTT.

The CDR3 sequence is CASSPLGGSEQYF. In DNA form, the CDR3 reads TGTGCCAGCTCCCCTCTCGGTGGAAGCGAGCAGTACTTC. This sequence joins TRBV18 and TRBJ2-7, with no clear D. This CDR3 region has 13 residues. Germline V gene data show CDR1 as KGHSH and CDR2 as LQKENI. V was trimmed by 6 bases and J by 6 bases, leaving 15 bases between them.

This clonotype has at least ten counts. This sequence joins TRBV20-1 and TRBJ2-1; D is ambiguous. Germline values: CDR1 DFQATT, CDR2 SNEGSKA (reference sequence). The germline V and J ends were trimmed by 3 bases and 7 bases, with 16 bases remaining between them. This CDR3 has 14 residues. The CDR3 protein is CSARDRPGRNEQFF. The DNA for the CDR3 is TGCAGTGCTAGGGACCGCCCCGGCAGGAATGAGCAGTTCTTC.

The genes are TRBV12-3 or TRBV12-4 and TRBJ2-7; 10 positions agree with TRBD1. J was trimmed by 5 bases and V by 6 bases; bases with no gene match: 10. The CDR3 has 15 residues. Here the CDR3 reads CASRLGGQGYHEQYF. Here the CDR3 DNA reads TGTGCCAGCAGACTAGGGGGACAGGGGTACCACGAGCAGTACTTC.

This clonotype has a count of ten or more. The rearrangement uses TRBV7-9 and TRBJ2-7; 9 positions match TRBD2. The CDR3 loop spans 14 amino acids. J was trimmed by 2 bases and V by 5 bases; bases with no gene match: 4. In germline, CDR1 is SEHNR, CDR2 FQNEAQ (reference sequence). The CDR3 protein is CASSRSGSPYEQYF. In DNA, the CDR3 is TGTGCCAGCAGCCGTAGCGGGAGCCCCTACGAGCAGTACTTC.

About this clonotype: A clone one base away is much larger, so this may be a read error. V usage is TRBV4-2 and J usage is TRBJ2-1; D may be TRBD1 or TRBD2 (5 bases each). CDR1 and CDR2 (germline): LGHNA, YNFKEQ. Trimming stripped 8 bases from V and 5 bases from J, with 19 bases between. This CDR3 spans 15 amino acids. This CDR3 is CASGPGLPLDNEQFF. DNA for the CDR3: TGTGCCAGCGGCCCGGGGCTCCCCCTGGACAATGAGCAGTTCTTC.

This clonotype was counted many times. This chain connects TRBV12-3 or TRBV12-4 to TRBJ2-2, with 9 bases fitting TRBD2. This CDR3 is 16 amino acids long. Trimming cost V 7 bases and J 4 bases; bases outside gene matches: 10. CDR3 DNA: TGTGCCAGCACGGAAACCGGGACTAGCATCACCGGGGAGCTGTTTTTT. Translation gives CASTETGTSITGELFF.

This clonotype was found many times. The CDR3 protein is CATSRPAGTGGWETQYF. The CDR3, as DNA: TGTGCCACCAGCAGACCCGCCGGGACAGGGGGCTGGGAGACCCAGTACTTC. The chain uses TRBV15 and TRBJ2-5, with 12 bases fitting TRBD1. The CDR3 consists of 17 residues. Germline CDR1 and CDR2: LNHNV and YYDKDF (reference sequence). V lost 2 bases to trimming and J lost 5 bases; unmatched junction nucleotides: 9.

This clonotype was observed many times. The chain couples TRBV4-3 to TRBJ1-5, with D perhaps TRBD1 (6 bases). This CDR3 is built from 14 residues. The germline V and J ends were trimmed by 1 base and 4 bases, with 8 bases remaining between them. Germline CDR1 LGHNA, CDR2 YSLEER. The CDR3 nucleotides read TGCGCCAGCAGCCAAGGGACAGCTAATCAGCCCCAGCATTTT. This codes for CASSQGTANQPQHF.

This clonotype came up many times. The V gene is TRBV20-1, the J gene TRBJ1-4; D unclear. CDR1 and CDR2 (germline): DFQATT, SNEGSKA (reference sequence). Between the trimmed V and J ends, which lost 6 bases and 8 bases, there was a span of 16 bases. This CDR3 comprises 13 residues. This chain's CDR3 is CSAKTWSEEKLFF. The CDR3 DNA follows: TGCAGTGCAAAGACCTGGAGCGAGGAAAAACTGTTTTTT.

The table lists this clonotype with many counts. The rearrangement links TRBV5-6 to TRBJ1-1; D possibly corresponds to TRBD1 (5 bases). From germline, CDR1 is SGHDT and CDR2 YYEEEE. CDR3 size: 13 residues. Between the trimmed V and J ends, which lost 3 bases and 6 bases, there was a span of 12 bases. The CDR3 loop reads CASSYGTISEAFF. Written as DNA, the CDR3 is TGTGCCAGCAGCTATGGGACTATCTCTGAAGCTTTCTTT.

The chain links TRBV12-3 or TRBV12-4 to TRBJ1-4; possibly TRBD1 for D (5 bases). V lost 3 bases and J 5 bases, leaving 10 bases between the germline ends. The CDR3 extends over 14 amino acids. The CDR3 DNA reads TGTGCCAGCAGTTTCATGGGGCTCAATGAAAAACTGTTTTTT. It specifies CASSFMGLNEKLFF.

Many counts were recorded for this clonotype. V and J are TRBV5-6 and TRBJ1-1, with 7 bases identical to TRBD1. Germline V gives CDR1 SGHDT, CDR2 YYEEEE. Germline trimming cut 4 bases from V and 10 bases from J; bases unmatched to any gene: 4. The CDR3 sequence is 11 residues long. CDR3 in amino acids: CASSLQGLAFF. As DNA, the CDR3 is TGTGCCAGCAGCCTACAGGGGTTAGCTTTCTTT.

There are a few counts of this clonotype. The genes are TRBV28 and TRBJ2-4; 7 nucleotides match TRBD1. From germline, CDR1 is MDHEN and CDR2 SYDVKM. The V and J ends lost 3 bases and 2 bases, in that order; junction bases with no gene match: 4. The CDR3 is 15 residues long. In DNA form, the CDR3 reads TGTGCCAGCAGTTTTAGGGGGCTTTCCAAAAACATTCAGTACTTC. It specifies CASSFRGLSKNIQYF. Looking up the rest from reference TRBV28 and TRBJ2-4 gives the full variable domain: DVKVTQSSRYLVKRTGEKVFLECVQDMDHENMFWYRQDPGLGLRLIYFSYDVKMKEKGDIPEGYSVSREKKERFSLILESASTNQTSMYLCASSFRGLSKNIQYFGAGTRLSVL.

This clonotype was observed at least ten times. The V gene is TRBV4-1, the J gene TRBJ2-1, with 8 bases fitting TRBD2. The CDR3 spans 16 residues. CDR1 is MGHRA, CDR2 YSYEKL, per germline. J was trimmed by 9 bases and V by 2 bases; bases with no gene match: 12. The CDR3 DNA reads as TGCGCCAGCAGCCAACAGGCCGGGGGGGCTCTCGGTGAGCAGTTCTTC. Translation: CASSQQAGGALGEQFF.

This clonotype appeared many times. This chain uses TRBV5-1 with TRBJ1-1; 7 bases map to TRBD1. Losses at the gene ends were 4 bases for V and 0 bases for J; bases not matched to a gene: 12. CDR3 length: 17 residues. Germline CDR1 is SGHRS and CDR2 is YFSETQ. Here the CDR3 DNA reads TGCGCCAGCAGCCCCAGTCCCGGACAGGTTCTGAACACTGAAGCTTTCTTT. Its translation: CASSPSPGQVLNTEAFF. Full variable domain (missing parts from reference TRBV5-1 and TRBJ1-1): KAGVTQTPRYLIKTRGQQVTLSCSPISGHRSVSWYQQTPGQGLQFLFEYFSETQRNKGNFPGRFSGRQFSNSRSEMNVSTLELGDSALYLCASSPSPGQVLNTEAFFGQGTRLTVV.